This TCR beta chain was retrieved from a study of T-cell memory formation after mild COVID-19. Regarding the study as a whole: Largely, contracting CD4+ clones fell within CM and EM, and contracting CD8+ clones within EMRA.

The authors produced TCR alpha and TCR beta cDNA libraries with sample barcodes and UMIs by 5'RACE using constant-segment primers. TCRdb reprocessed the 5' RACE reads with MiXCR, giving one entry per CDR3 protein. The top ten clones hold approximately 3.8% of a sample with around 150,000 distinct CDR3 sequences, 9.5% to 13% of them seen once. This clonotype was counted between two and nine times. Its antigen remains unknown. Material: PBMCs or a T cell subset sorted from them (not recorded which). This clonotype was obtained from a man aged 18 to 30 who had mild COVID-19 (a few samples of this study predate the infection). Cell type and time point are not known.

The chain's CDR3 is CASSLAGLLRETQYF. In nucleotides, the CDR3 is TGCGCCAGCAGCTTGGCCGGACTACTGAGGGAGACCCAGTACTTC. V usage is TRBV5-1 and J usage is TRBJ2-5, with D tentatively TRBD2 (6 bases). The V end was cut by 0 bases, the J end by 5 bases, with 14 bases between. The CDR3 sequence is 15 residues long. The V gene's germline CDR1 is SGHRS and CDR2 YFSETQ. The entire variable domain, with the rest obtained from reference TRBV5-1 and TRBJ2-5, is as follows: KAGVTQTPRYLIKTRGQQVTLSCSPISGHRSVSWYQQTPGQGLQFLFEYFSETQRNKGNFPGRFSGRQFSNSRSEMNVSTLELGDSALYLCASSLAGLLRETQYFGPGTRLLVL.